The source of this T cell receptor (beta chain) is a study of cytomegalovirus exposure and HLA in healthy donors. For this clone: As yet, its antigen is unknown.

The CDR3 has 14 residues. The germline V gene encodes CDR1 SGHAT and CDR2 FQNNGV. With 1 base removed from V and 6 bases from J, the gap between germline ends came to 10 bases. PCR amplification relied on 60 Vbeta primers (plus 13 Jbeta primers). Sequenced by immunoSEQ multiplex PCR; TCRdb stores in-frame clones only, minus some. Among over 80,000 clones listed, approximately 74% were seen once. Findings and caveats of the study: What a later analysis showed was that several of the most significant clusters appeared linked to common viral pathogens.

This clonotype was sampled from a female donor in good health and CMV-seropositive. Sequencing was carried out using PBMCs. The chain joins TRBV11-2 to TRBJ2-1; the D gene is possibly TRBD2 (5 bases). The DNA of the CDR3 is TGTGCCAGCAGCTTAGGTGCGGCGGGCAATGAGCAGTTCTTC. This codes for CASSLGAAGNEQFF.